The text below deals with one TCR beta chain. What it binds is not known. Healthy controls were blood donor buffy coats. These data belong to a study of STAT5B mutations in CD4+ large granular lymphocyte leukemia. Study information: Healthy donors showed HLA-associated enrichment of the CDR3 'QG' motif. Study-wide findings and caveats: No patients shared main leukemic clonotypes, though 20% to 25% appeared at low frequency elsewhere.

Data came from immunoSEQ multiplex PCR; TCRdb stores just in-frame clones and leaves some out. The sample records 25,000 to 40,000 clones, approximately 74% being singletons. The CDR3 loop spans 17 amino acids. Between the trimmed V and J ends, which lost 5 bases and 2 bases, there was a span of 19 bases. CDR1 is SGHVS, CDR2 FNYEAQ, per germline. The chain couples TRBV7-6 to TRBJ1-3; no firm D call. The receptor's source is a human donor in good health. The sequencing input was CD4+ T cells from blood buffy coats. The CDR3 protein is CASSVNLLGSPGNTIYF. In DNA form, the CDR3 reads TGTGCCAGCAGCGTTAACCTCCTGGGAAGCCCTGGAAACACCATATATTTT.